This T cell receptor (beta chain) was obtained from a study of cytomegalovirus exposure and HLA in healthy donors. Germline trimming cut 5 bases from V and 5 bases from J; bases unmatched to any gene: 4. CDR1 is SGHAT and CDR2 is FQNNGV in the germline V gene. The length of the CDR3 is 14 residues. This clone was recorded only once. PCR involved 60 Vbeta and 13 Jbeta primers. Using immunoSEQ multiplex PCR, the repertoire was profiled, and TCRdb retains in-frame clones only, with some absent. The sample contains more than 150,000 clones, 81% of which appear only once. The origin of this receptor is a man aged 50 or older in good health and CMV-seronegative. This chain connects TRBV11-2 to TRBJ1-4, with 8 bases identical to TRBD1. Sequencing was carried out using PBMCs. CDR3 DNA: TGTGCCAGCAGCGGCAGGGGGCTGAATGAAAAACTGTTTTTT. This translates into CASSGRGLNEKLFF.